These 16 T cell receptor beta chains were all obtained from the same sample, sequenced in a study of OX40 agonist ivuxolimab in advanced cancers. Some clones are missing from TCRdb's copy, which holds only in-frame ones; the method was immunoSEQ multiplex PCR. Of 90,000 or so clones in the sample, more than 85% are singletons; the top ten hold around 2.5%. This specimen was CD4+ or CD8+ T cells sorted from blood, taken in a trial of the OX40 agonist ivuxolimab. These receptors originate from an adult with an advanced solid tumor such as melanoma, head and neck, liver or kidney cancer.

The chain employs TRBV28 and TRBJ2-2; 11 positions agree with TRBD1. Looked up from germline, CDR1 is MDHEN and CDR2 is SYDVKM. V was pared by 2 bases and J by 2 bases, with 1 base of the junction left unmatched. This CDR3 comprises 16 residues. The CDR3 protein is CASSLGTGGNTGELFF. The CDR3 region has the DNA TGTGCCAGCAGTTTAGGGACAGGGGGTAACACCGGGGAGCTGTTTTTT. Based on the CDR3 plus reference TRBV28 and TRBJ2-2, the full variable domain is DVKVTQSSRYLVKRTGEKVFLECVQDMDHENMFWYRQDPGLGLRLIYFSYDVKMKEKGDIPEGYSVSREKKERFSLILESASTNQTSMYLCASSLGTGGNTGELFFGEGSRLTVL.

This clone was observed a single time. The chain couples TRBV27 to TRBJ1-1; D gene unclear. Trimming shortened V by 5 bases and J by 0 bases, and 10 bases separated the two germline ends. Germline V gene data show CDR1 as MNHEY and CDR2 as SMNVEV (reference sequence). This CDR3 is 14 amino acids long. The CDR3 is CASSPQNMNTEAFF. CDR3 nucleotide sequence: TGTGCCAGCAGTCCACAGAATATGAACACTGAAGCTTTCTTT.

This clone was found once. This chain uses TRBV4-1 with TRBJ2-5; D unresolved. The CDR3 consists of 14 residues. The germline V gene encodes CDR1 MGHRA and CDR2 YSYEKL. V was shortened by 5 bases and J by 2 bases, with 12 bases between the two germline ends. This CDR3 is CASSGLPTQETQYF. CDR3 nucleotide sequence: TGCGCCAGCAGCGGCCTGCCTACACAAGAGACCCAGTACTTC.

CDR3 sequence (DNA): TGTGCCAGCAGTCAGCAGGGGGAAGGCTACACCTTC. Its protein is CASSQQGEGYTF. The rearrangement uses TRBV28 and TRBJ1-2; 7 bases agree with TRBD1. The CDR3 sequence is 12 residues long. CDR1 MDHEN and CDR2 SYDVKM come from the germline V gene. The V segment lost 5 bases and the J segment 8 bases; nucleotides outside the gene matches: 5.

The CDR3 here is CASGQRLAGSYNEQFF. The DNA for the CDR3 is TGTGCCAGCGGCCAACGACTAGCGGGCTCCTACAATGAGCAGTTCTTC. The rearrangement uses TRBV7-9 and TRBJ2-1; 10 bases are a match to TRBD2. The CDR3 runs to 16 residues. V shed 8 bases, J shed 0 bases, and the junction held 7 bases outside the gene matches. Germline loops: CDR1 SEHNR, CDR2 FQNEAQ (reference sequence).

The V and J genes are TRBV27 and TRBJ2-5, with 8 positions matching TRBD1. CDR3 size: 13 residues. Germline trimming cut 5 bases from V and 4 bases from J; bases unmatched to any gene: 3. The V gene's germline CDR1 is MNHEY and CDR2 SMNVEV (reference sequence). The DNA of the CDR3 is TGTGCCAGCAGTCAGGGGGCGATAGAGACCCAGTACTTC. This translates into CASSQGAIETQYF.

V gene TRBV5-1 combines with J gene TRBJ2-1; D is perhaps TRBD2 (5 bases). Germline V gene sequence: CDR1 SGHRS, CDR2 YFSETQ. Trimming cost V 4 bases and J 8 bases, with 19 bases left between them. This CDR3 contains 15 residues. The DNA of the CDR3 is TGCGCCAGCAGCCCTCCCCGGCCAAACGGGGATGAGCAGTTCTTC. Protein product: CASSPPRPNGDEQFF.

This sequence joins TRBV18 and TRBJ2-6; TRBD1 aligns across 9 bases. V lost 0 bases to trimming and J lost 0 bases; unmatched junction nucleotides: 6. Looked up from germline, CDR1 is KGHSH and CDR2 is LQKENI. The CDR3 runs 19 residues. In DNA form, the CDR3 reads TGTGCCAGCTCACCACCCGGGACAGGGTTATACTCTGGGGCCAACGTCCTGACTTTC. It yields the protein CASSPPGTGLYSGANVLTF.

This chain joins TRBV6-1 and TRBJ2-2; the D is unclear. Per germline, CDR1 MNHNS and CDR2 SASEGT. The V end lost 4 bases, the J end lost 4 bases, and 10 bases lay between the germline ends. The CDR3 runs 14 residues. The CDR3 loop reads CASSGIWSTGELFF. CDR3 DNA sequence: TGTGCCAGCAGTGGGATCTGGTCCACCGGGGAGCTGTTTTTT.

The J gene is TRBJ1-4, the V gene TRBV4-1; 7 nucleotides align to TRBD1. After removal of 4 bases from V and 2 bases from J, the junction contained 10 bases not matched to a gene. The CDR3 totals 17 residues. Germline V gives CDR1 MGHRA, CDR2 YSYEKL. CDR3 region: CASSLFSDRRTNEKLFF. For the CDR3, the DNA is TGCGCCAGCAGCCTGTTCTCGGACAGGCGTACTAATGAAAAACTGTTTTTT.

The chain is built from TRBV7-2 and TRBJ2-3, with D uncertain. The ends were cut back, 4 bases at V and 10 bases at J, with 18 bases in the middle. This CDR3 has 14 residues. The germline gives CDR1 SGHTA, CDR2 FQGNSA. The DNA for the CDR3 is TGTGCCAGCAGCTCCGGATCCTTTAAGGTGTCGCAGTATTTT. Amino acids: CASSSGSFKVSQYF.

V and J are TRBV10-2 and TRBJ2-1; 10 bases agree with TRBD2. The ends lost 5 bases at V and 14 bases at J; junction bases unmatched: 3. Germline values: CDR1 WSHSY, CDR2 SAAADI. This CDR3 is built from 11 residues. DNA of the CDR3: TGCGCCAGCAGTCCAAGCGGGAGGGAGTTCTTC. Translated: CASSPSGREFF.

The gene calls are TRBV9 and TRBJ1-2, with 11 bases that match TRBD1. V shed 4 bases and J 3 bases; nucleotides not matched to a gene: 8. The V gene's germline CDR1 is SGDLS and CDR2 YYNGEE. This CDR3 comprises 16 residues. The CDR3 sequence is CASSTGQGASHYGYTF. The DNA for the CDR3 is TGTGCCAGCAGCACCGGACAGGGGGCAAGTCACTATGGCTACACCTTC.

This clone has a single count. The rearrangement links TRBV5-1 to TRBJ2-7; tentative D call: TRBD2 (6 bases). CDR1 and CDR2 (germline): SGHRS, YFSETQ. V was pared by 2 bases and J by 7 bases, with 22 bases between. This CDR3 region has 16 residues. This CDR3 reads CASSFRGRGGGKEQYF. The CDR3 coding sequence is TGCGCCAGCAGCTTCCGAGGGCGGGGCGGAGGTAAGGAGCAGTACTTC.

The V gene is TRBV7-2, the J gene TRBJ1-1, with D perhaps TRBD1 (5 bases). This CDR3 comprises 15 residues. Germline-derived CDR1 and CDR2 are SGHTA and FQGNSA. The V and J ends lost 4 bases and 2 bases respectively, with 14 bases between them. CDR3 DNA: TGTGCCAGCAGCTCCTCGGTGAGGGGAAACACTGAAGCTTTCTTT. This codes for CASSSSVRGNTEAFF.

A word on this clone: Distinct nucleotide sequences in the sample also encode this CDR3. This sequence joins TRBV28 and TRBJ1-1; perhaps TRBD1 as D (5 bases). The germline CDR1 and CDR2 sequences are MDHEN and SYDVKM. The CDR3 spans 15 residues. The ends were cut back, 3 bases at V and 0 bases at J, with 11 bases in the middle. The CDR3 sequence is CASSLGGGMNTEAFF. The DNA of the CDR3 is TGTGCCAGCAGTTTGGGCGGGGGTATGAACACTGAAGCTTTCTTT. Based on the CDR3 plus reference TRBV28 and TRBJ1-1, the full variable domain is DVKVTQSSRYLVKRTGEKVFLECVQDMDHENMFWYRQDPGLGLRLIYFSYDVKMKEKGDIPEGYSVSREKKERFSLILESASTNQTSMYLCASSLGGGMNTEAFFGQGTRLTVV.